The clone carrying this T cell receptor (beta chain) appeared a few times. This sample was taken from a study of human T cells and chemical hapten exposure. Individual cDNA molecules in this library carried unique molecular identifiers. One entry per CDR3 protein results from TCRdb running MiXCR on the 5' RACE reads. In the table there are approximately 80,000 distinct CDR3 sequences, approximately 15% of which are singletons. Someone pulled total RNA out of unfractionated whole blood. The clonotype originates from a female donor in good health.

The DNA for the CDR3 is TGTGCCAGCAGGCGACAGGGGTTAGATCAGCCCCAGCATTTT. It translates to CASRRQGLDQPQHF. The V gene is TRBV6-6, the J gene TRBJ1-5; 8 bases match TRBD1. The ends lost 6 bases at V and 5 bases at J; junction bases unmatched: 6. The V gene's germline CDR1 is MNHNY and CDR2 SVGAGI (reference sequence). This CDR3 contains 14 residues.